This T cell receptor (beta chain) was sequenced for a study of blood T cell repertoires in COVID-19. Study-wide context: Donors in the United States, Italy and Spain gave samples during acute or convalescent COVID-19.

Unmatched junction bases numbered 3, after V lost 0 bases and J lost 5 bases. This CDR3 has 14 amino acids. The germline V gene encodes CDR1 SGHRS and CDR2 YFSETQ. Only in-frame clones appear in the TCRdb table, and some are missing; sequencing was by immunoSEQ multiplex PCR. The top ten clones hold more than 5% of a sample with fewer than 150,000 clones, approximately 85% of them seen once. Seattle patients were enrolled while actively infected and followed longitudinally. This TCR was sampled from a woman aged 55-69 years with COVID-19, enrolled during active disease. The rearrangement joins TRBV5-1 to TRBJ2-5, with TRBD1 identical over 8 bases. The sequenced material came from peripheral blood. CDR3 sequence: CASSLETGEETQYF. CDR3 DNA: TGCGCCAGCAGCTTGGAGACAGGGGAGGAGACCCAGTACTTC.